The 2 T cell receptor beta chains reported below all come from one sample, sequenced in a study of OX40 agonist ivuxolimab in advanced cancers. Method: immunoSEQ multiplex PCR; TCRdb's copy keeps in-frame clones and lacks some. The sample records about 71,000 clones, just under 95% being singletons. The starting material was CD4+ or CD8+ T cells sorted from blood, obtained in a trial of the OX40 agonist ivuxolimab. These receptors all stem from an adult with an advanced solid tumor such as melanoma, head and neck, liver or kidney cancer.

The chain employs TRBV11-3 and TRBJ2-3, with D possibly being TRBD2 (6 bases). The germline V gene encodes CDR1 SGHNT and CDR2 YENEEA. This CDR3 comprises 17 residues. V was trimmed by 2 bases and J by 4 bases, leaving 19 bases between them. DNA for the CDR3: TGTGCCAGCAGCTTAAGGGACGTACTTGGCGGGGCAGATACGCAGTATTTT. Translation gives CASSLRDVLGGADTQYF. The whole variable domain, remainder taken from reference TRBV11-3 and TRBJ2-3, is EAGVVQSPRYKIIEKKQPVAFWCNPISGHNTLYWYLQNLGQGPELLIRYENEEAVDDSQLPKDRFSAERLKGVDSTLKIQPAELGDSAVYLCASSLRDVLGGADTQYFGPGTRLTVL.

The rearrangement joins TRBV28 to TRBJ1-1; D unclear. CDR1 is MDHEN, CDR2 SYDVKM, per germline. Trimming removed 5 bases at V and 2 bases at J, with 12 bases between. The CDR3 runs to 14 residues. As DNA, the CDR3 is TGTGCCAGCAGTGACATATGGGGAAACACTGAAGCTTTCTTT. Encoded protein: CASSDIWGNTEAFF.